The T cell receptor (beta chain) described here comes from a study of cytomegalovirus exposure and HLA in healthy donors. Study outcomes and limitations: When analyzed later, a missense DCLRE1C variant was found to be linked to TCR beta V- and J-gene trimming. Generally TCR sequences proved uncommon, though certain public TCRs appeared in numerous donors.

This clone was counted a single time. Antigen: not known. CDR3 length: 13 amino acids. Germline V gene lookup returns CDR1 MDHEN and CDR2 SYDVKM. Trimming took 11 bases from V and 2 from J, leaving 13 bases between them. Healthy people donating bone marrow made up the donors. The PCR had 60 Vbeta and 13 Jbeta primers. Data came from immunoSEQ multiplex PCR; TCRdb stores just in-frame clones and leaves some out. The table includes about 180,000 clones, roughly 82% detected once. Sequencing input: PBMCs. This chain connects TRBV28 to TRBJ2-1; D is possibly TRBD2 (5 bases). The sequence was obtained from a man between 40 and 49 years old in good health and CMV-seronegative. The CDR3, as DNA: TGTGCCGCAGACGGGGTGACCTACAATGAGCAGTTCTTC. As protein: CAADGVTYNEQFF.